Only a few counts were recorded for the clone carrying this T cell receptor (beta chain). This specimen belongs to a study of blood T cells in healthy people across ages. A second PCR of about 7 to 12 cycles used a sample-barcoded 5' primer and a J-beta primer mix. MiXCR, run by TCRdb on the 5' RACE reads, gives a single entry per CDR3 protein. The repertoire holds roughly 800,000 distinct CDR3 sequences, 20% to 25% seen once, with 9.4% in the top ten. Peripheral blood was drawn, about 9.1 milliliters per donor. V lost 2 bases and J lost 1, with 14 bases in between. This CDR3 region has 16 residues. The germline V gene has CDR1 MDHEN and CDR2 SYDVKM. These data are also associated with another study on T cells of mothers and their children. That source notes: Donation involved a few healthy Caucasian mothers and the six children that they had. Biologically related mothers and children overlapped slightly more than unrelated pairs, a non-significant difference.

The source material was blood. This clonotype was sampled from a boy between 5 and 17 years old in good health. The J gene is TRBJ2-5, the V gene TRBV28; the D gene is possibly TRBD2 (6 bases). CDR3 bases: TGTGCCAGCAGTTTAGGGCGGGGAGTGGGCCAAGAGACCCAGTACTTC. Its translation is CASSLGRGVGQETQYF.